This T cell receptor (beta chain) was captured in a study of T cells in Graves' hyperthyroidism and ophthalmopathy. From germline, CDR1 is LNHNV and CDR2 YYDKDF (reference sequence). The CDR3 loop spans 14 amino acids. The ends were cut back, 0 bases at V and 5 bases at J, with 8 bases in the middle. There were TCR beta CDR3 regions amplified from RNA transcripts. The primer set for the first-round RT-PCR of the TCR CDR3 was HTBI. TCRdb analysed the multiplex PCR reads with MiXCR anew, one entry per CDR3 protein. This table holds around 500,000 distinct CDR3 sequences, around 15% found once. Study-level findings and limits: The blood repertoire included most of the expanded thyroid clonotypes above 0.001.

This clonotype was detected ten times or more. As yet, its antigen is unknown. The clonotype comes from a woman aged 40 to 50 with Graves' hyperthyroidism. Sequenced material: blood. The gene calls are TRBV15 and TRBJ2-1, with a weak D call TRBD2 (5 bases). The CDR3 here is CATSRELGNNEQFF. The CDR3, as DNA: TGTGCCACCAGCAGAGAACTAGGGAACAATGAGCAGTTCTTC.